This passage covers 7 T cell receptor beta chains from one sample sequenced in a study of blood T cells in healthy people across ages. Together with a sample-barcoded 5' primer, a J-beta primer mix was included in a second PCR lasting roughly 6 to 12 cycles. MiXCR was run by TCRdb on the 5' RACE reads, yielding one entry per CDR3 protein. Seen here are some 1,000,000 distinct CDR3 sequences, around 25% observed once, and the top ten hold around 0.7%. In addition, the sample was reused for a study of T cells of mothers and their children.

The sequenced sample consisted of blood. Source of these receptors: a girl under 10 years old in good health.

Only a few counts were recorded for this clonotype. V and J are TRBV20-1 and TRBJ2-5, with D perhaps matching TRBD2 (5 bases). Germline V gives CDR1 DFQATT, CDR2 SNEGSKA (reference sequence). This CDR3 spans 11 amino acids. The V end lost 7 bases, the J end lost 5 bases, and 11 bases lay between the germline ends. CDR3 sequence (DNA): TGCAGTGGATCCGAGGGTGAGACCCAGTACTTC. Protein sequence: CSGSEGETQYF.

This clonotype was seen at least ten times. The genes are TRBV7-8 and TRBJ2-3; 8 bases fit TRBD2. V dropped 2 bases and J dropped 4; count of bases not matched to a gene: 8. There are 16 residues in the CDR3. The V gene's germline CDR1 is SGHVS and CDR2 FQNEAQ. CDR3 nucleotides: TGTGCCAGCAGCTTACCACCGGGGGGGCCCCCAGATACGCAGTATTTT. Encoded protein: CASSLPPGGPPDTQYF. The entire variable domain, with the rest obtained from reference TRBV7-8 and TRBJ2-3, is as follows: GAGVSQSPRYKVAKRGQDVALRCDPISGHVSLFWYQQALGQGPEFLTYFQNEAQLDKSGLPSDRFFAERPEGSVSTLKIQRTQQEDSAVYLCASSLPPGGPPDTQYFGPGTRLTVL.

CDR3 in amino acids: CSARTYDNHEYF. The DNA of the CDR3 is TGCAGTGCTAGGACTTACGATAACCACGAGTACTTC. The chain uses TRBV20-1 and TRBJ2-4; D remains unclear. This CDR3 comprises 12 residues. The V gene lost 3 bases and the J gene lost 14 bases, with 17 bases spanning the gap. From germline, CDR1 is DFQATT and CDR2 SNEGSKA (reference sequence).

The rearrangement links TRBV20-1 to TRBJ2-1, with 10 positions matching TRBD2. Unmatched junction bases numbered 8, after V lost 1 base and J lost 5 bases. Germline lookup yields CDR1 DFQATT and CDR2 SNEGSKA (reference sequence). This CDR3 comprises 16 residues. The CDR3 nucleotides read TGCAGTGCTAGAGGACCTAGCGGGAGTTCCCACAATGAGCAGTTCTTC. This sequence encodes CSARGPSGSSHNEQFF.

The CDR3 loop is CSVSLRDTQYF. CDR3 nucleotides: TGCAGTGTATCATTGAGAGATACGCAGTATTTT. This chain links TRBV20-1 with TRBJ2-3; D remains ambiguous. CDR1 is DFQATT and CDR2 is SNEGSKA in the germline V gene (reference sequence). Trimming took off 7 bases at V and 5 bases at J, with 10 bases between the two ends. The CDR3 has 11 residues.

In this sample, this clonotype turned up many times. This rearrangement joins TRBV20-1 to TRBJ2-5; 10 nucleotides line up with TRBD2. CDR3 size: 16 residues. Germline V gene sequence: CDR1 DFQATT, CDR2 SNEGSKA (reference sequence). The ends lost 0 bases at V and 5 bases at J; junction bases unmatched: 9. CDR3: CSARDGAGGPGETQYF. CDR3 in DNA: TGCAGTGCTAGAGATGGAGCGGGAGGGCCGGGGGAGACCCAGTACTTC.

This chain links TRBV20-1 with TRBJ1-2, with a tentative D call TRBD1 (5 bases). Per the germline V gene, CDR1 is DFQATT and CDR2 is SNEGSKA (reference sequence). This CDR3 spans 14 amino acids. V lost 5 bases to trimming and J lost 3 bases, with 16 bases between them. CDR3 nucleotides: TGCAGTGCTGGGGTGGGGACGTCGGACTATGGCTACACCTTC. Its translation: CSAGVGTSDYGYTF.